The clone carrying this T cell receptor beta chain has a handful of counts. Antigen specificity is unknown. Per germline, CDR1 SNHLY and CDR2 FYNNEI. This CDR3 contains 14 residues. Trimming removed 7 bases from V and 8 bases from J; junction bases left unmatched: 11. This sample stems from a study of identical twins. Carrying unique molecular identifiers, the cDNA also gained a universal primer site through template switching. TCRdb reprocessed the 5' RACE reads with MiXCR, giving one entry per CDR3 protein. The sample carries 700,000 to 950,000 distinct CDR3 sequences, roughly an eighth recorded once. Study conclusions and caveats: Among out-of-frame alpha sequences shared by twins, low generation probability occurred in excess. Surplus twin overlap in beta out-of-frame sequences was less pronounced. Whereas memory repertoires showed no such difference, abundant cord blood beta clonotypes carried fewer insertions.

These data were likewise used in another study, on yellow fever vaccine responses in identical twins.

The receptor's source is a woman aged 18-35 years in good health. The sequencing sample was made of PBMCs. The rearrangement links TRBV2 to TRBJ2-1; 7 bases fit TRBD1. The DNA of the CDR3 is TGTGCCAGCACCCTACTGACAGGGAATGATGAGCAGTTCTTC. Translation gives CASTLLTGNDEQFF.